Sequencing of this T cell receptor (beta chain) was carried out in a study of cytomegalovirus exposure and HLA in healthy donors. Study details: There were approximately 400 genotyped donors. Of these, roughly 84% fell in the genetic ancestry cluster associated with self-reported Caucasian donors. Findings of the study overall: A later analysis found that most CMV-associated TCR beta chains appeared HLA-restricted.

The CDR3 runs 18 residues. Looked up from germline, CDR1 is LNHDA and CDR2 is SQIVND (reference sequence). J was trimmed by 5 bases and V by 4 bases; bases with no gene match: 15. As regards this clone: Its antigen is unknown.

Researchers ran the PCR with 60 Vbeta and 13 Jbeta primers. Sequencing was performed with immunoSEQ multiplex PCR; in TCRdb, only in-frame clones are kept and a portion is missing. The sample totals 200,000 or so clones; its top ten clones hold approximately 0.74%. The V and J genes are TRBV19 and TRBJ2-2; 8 bases map to TRBD1. The clonotype originates from a boy younger than 18 in good health and CMV-seronegative. The specimen sequenced was PBMCs. The DNA of the CDR3 is TGTGCCAGTAGTAAAGGACAGGGTAAATTGAGGTGGACCGGGGAGCTGTTTTTT. It codes for CASSKGQGKLRWTGELFF.